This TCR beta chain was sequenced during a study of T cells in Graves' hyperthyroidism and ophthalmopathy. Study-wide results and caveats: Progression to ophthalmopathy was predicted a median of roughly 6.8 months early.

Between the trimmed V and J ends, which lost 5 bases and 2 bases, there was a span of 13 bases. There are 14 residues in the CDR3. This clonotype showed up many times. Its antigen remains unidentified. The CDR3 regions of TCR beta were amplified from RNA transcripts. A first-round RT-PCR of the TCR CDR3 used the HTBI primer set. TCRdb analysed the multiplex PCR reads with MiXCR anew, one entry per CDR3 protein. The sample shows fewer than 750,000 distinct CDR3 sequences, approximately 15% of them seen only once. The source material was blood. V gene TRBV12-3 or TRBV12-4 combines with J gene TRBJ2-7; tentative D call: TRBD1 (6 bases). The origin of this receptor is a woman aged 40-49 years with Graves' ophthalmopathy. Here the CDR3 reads CASSPTGNTYEQYF. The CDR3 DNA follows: TGTGCCAGCAGTCCTACAGGGAACACCTACGAGCAGTACTTC.